Sequencing of this T cell receptor beta chain was carried out in a study of T cells in Graves' hyperthyroidism and ophthalmopathy. This clonotype showed up just a few times. The CDR3 totals 15 residues. Germline V gene sequence: CDR1 LGHNA, CDR2 YSLEER. The J segment lost 2 bases and the V segment lost 6 bases, leaving 5 bases of the junction unmatched. In making diagnoses, clinical symptoms, serum thyroxine and TRAb, thyroid ultrasound and orbital computed tomography were all used. It was RNA transcripts that yielded the amplified TCR beta CDR3 regions. Initially, a first-round RT-PCR of the TCR CDR3 employed the HTBI primer set. TCRdb itself ran the multiplex PCR reads through MiXCR, one entry per CDR3 protein. Here the sample spans about 350,000 distinct CDR3 sequences, approximately 14% being singletons.

The TCR originated in a woman aged 25 to 39 with Graves' hyperthyroidism. This chain joins TRBV4-3 and TRBJ2-3; 10 bases match TRBD2. Sequencing used blood. DNA of the CDR3: TGCGCCAGCAGAAGCGGGAGGGAACACACAGATACGCAGTATTTT. This sequence encodes CASRSGREHTDTQYF.